This TCR beta chain was identified in a study of memory CD4+ T cells and cytomegalovirus serostatus. The sort gate was single viable CD3+CD4+CD8-CD45RO+ cells for memory CD4+ T cells. Germline V gives CDR1 SGHVS, CDR2 FQNEAQ. Between the trimmed V and J ends, which lost 1 base and 1 base, there was a span of 13 bases. This CDR3 spans 16 amino acids. The table came from immunoSEQ multiplex PCR; TCRdb's copy has only in-frame clones and leaves some out. The table includes about 50,000 clones, around 80% detected once. The receptor was derived from an adult in good health and CMV-seronegative. The rearrangement links TRBV7-8 to TRBJ1-1; no definite D call. The sequenced sample consisted of memory CD4+ T cells from blood. CDR3 nucleotides: TGTGCCAGCAGCTTAGTTGGGAGCGGTCGGAACACTGAAGCTTTCTTT. It codes for CASSLVGSGRNTEAFF. The variable domain in full, with the rest retrieved from reference TRBV7-8 and TRBJ1-1, is GAGVSQSPRYKVAKRGQDVALRCDPISGHVSLFWYQQALGQGPEFLTYFQNEAQLDKSGLPSDRFFAERPEGSVSTLKIQRTQQEDSAVYLCASSLVGSGRNTEAFFGQGTRLTVV.